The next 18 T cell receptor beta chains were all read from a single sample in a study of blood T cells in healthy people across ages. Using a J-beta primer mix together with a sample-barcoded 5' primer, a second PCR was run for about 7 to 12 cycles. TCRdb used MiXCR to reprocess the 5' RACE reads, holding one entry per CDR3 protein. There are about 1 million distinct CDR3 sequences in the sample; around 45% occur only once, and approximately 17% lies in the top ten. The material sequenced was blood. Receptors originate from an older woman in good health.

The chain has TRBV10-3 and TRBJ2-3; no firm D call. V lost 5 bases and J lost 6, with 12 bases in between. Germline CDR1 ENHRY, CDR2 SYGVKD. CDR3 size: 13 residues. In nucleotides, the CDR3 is TGTGCCATCAGTCCTAGAGGAGACGATACGCAGTATTTT. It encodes CAISPRGDDTQYF.

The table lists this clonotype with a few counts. The CDR3 here is CASSEQVPYEQYF. DNA for the CDR3: TGTGCCAGCAGTGAACAGGTTCCCTACGAGCAGTACTTC. The V and J genes are TRBV2 and TRBJ2-4; D not certain. The J call is doubtful: the DNA matches TRBJ2-7 better. The CDR3 consists of 13 residues. Germline V CDR1 and CDR2: SNHLY, FYNNEI.

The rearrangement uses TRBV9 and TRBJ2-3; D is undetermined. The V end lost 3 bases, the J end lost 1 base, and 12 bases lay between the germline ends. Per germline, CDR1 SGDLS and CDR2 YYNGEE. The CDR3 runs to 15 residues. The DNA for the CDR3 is TGTGCCAGCAGCGCTGCCCCCGTTGGCACAGATACGCAGTATTTT. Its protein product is CASSAAPVGTDTQYF.

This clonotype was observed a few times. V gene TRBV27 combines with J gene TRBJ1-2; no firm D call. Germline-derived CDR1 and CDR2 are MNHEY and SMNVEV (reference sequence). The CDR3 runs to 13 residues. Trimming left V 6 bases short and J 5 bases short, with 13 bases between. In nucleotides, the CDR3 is TGTGCCAGCAGAGTCGGACCGAAATATGGCTACACCTTC. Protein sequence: CASRVGPKYGYTF.

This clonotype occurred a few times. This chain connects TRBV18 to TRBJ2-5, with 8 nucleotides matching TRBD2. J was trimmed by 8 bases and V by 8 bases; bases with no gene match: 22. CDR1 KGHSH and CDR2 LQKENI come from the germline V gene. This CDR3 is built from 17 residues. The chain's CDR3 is CASLPQGSGRSKRTQYF. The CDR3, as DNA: TGTGCCAGCCTCCCCCAAGGAAGCGGGAGAAGTAAGAGAACCCAGTACTTC.

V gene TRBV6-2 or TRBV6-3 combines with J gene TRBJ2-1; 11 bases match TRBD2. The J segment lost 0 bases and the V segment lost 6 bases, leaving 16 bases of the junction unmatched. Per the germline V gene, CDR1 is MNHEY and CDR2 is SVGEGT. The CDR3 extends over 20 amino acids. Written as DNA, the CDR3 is TGTGCCAGCAGACCCGAGGGAGGGCTAGCGGGAGGATACTCCTACAATGAGCAGTTCTTC. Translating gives CASRPEGGLAGGYSYNEQFF.

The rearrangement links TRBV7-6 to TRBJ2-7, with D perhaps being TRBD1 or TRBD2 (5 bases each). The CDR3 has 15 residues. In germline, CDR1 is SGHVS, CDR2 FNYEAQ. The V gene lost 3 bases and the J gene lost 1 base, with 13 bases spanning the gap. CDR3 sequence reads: CASSLARDPSYEQYF. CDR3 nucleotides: TGTGCCAGCAGCTTGGCTCGGGACCCTTCCTACGAGCAGTACTTC.

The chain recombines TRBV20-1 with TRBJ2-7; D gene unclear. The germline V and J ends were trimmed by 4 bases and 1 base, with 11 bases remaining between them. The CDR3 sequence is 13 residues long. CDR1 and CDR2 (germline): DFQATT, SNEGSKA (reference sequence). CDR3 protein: CSANLMVSYEQYF. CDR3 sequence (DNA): TGCAGTGCTAATCTCATGGTATCCTACGAGCAGTACTTC.

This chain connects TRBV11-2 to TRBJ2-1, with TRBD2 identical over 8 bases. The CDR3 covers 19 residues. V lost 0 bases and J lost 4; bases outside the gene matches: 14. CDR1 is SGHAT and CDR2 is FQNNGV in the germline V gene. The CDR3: CASSLDRASGRHSYNEQFF. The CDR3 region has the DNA TGTGCCAGCAGCTTAGATCGGGCTAGCGGGCGACACTCTTACAATGAGCAGTTCTTC.

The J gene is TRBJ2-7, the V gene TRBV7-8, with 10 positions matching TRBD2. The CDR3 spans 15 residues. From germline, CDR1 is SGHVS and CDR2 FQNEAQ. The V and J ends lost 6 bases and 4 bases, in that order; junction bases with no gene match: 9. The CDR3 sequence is CASSHDLAGVYEQYF. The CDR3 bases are TGTGCCAGCAGTCACGATCTAGCGGGAGTTTACGAGCAGTACTTC.

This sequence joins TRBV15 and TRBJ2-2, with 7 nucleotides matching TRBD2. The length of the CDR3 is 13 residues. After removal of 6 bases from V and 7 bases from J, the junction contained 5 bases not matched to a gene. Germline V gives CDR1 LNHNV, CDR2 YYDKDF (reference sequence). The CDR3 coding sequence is TGTGCCACCAGTTGGGGGGGTATCGGGGAGCTGTTTTTT. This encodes CATSWGGIGELFF.

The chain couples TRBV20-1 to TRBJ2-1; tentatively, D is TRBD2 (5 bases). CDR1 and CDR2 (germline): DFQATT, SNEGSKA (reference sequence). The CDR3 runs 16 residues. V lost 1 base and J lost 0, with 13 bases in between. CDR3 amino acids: CSARAVIGGSYNEQFF. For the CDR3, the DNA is TGCAGTGCTAGAGCGGTTATAGGAGGCTCCTACAATGAGCAGTTCTTC.

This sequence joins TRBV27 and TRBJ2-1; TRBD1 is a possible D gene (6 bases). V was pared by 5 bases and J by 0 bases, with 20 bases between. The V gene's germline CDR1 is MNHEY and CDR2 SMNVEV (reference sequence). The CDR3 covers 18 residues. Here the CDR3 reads CASSQRDILGGSYNEQFF. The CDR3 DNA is TGTGCCAGCAGTCAAAGGGACATCCTAGGGGGCTCCTACAATGAGCAGTTCTTC.

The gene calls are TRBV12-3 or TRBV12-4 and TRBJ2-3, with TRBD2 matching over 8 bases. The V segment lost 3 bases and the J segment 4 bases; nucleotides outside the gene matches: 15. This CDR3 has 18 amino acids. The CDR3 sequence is CASSFGRLARERADTQYF. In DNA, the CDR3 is TGTGCCAGCAGTTTCGGACGACTAGCGAGGGAAAGGGCAGATACGCAGTATTTT.

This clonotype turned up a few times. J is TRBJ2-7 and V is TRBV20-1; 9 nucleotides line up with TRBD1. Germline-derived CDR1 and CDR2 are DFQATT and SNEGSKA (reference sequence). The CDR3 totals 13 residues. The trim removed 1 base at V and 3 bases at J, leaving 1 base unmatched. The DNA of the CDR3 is TGCAGTGCTAGAGTGGGACAGGGCTACGAGCAGTACTTC. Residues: CSARVGQGYEQYF.

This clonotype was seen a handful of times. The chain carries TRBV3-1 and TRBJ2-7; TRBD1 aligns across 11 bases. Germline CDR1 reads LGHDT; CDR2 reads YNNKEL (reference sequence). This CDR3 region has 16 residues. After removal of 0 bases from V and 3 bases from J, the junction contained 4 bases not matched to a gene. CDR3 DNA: TGTGCCAGCAGCCAAGACGCCGGGACAGGGGGCTACGAGCAGTACTTC. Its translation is CASSQDAGTGGYEQYF.

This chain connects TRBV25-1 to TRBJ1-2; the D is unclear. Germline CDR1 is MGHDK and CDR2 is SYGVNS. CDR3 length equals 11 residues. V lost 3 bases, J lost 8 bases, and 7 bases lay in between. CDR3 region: CASSEARGYTF. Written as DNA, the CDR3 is TGTGCCAGCAGTGAGGCTCGCGGCTACACCTTC.

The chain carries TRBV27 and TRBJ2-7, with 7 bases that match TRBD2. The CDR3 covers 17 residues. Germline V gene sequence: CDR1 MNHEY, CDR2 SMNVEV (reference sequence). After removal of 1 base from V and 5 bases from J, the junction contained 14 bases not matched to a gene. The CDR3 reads CASSLLGGSTAQNEQYF. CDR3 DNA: TGTGCCAGCAGTTTATTAGGCGGGAGTACAGCCCAAAACGAGCAGTACTTC.